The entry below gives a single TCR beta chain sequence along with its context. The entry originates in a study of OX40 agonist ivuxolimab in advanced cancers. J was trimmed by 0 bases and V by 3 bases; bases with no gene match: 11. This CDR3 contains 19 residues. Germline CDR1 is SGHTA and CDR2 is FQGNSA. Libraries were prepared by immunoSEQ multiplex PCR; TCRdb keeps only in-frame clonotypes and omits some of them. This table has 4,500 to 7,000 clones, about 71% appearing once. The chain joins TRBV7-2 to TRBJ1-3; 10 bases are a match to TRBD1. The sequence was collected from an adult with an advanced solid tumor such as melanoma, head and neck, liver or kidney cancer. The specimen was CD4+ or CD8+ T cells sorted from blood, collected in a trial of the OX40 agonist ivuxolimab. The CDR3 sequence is CASSFGDRGIPNSGNTIYF. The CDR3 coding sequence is TGTGCCAGCAGCTTCGGGGACAGGGGAATCCCGAACTCTGGAAACACCATATATTTT.